A selection of T cell receptor beta chains follows, all from one sample in a study of CD8 T cells in ankylosing spondylitis. From the 5' RACE reads, TCRdb called clonotypes with MiXCR, one entry per CDR3 protein. The sample shows 350,000 to 450,000 distinct CDR3 sequences, roughly a quarter of them seen only once. Sequences were obtained from blood, either unsorted or a sorted T cell fraction (not recorded which). These receptors were collected from a male donor with ankylosing spondylitis. The CDR3 runs from the conserved cysteine through the conserved F or W. Each record gives: D gene, J gene, V gene, clone size, CDR3 DNA, CDR3 protein. The D gene is left open where the match is weak. Clone size, where shown, is once, few, many, or a class for clones that have expanded.

D gene: -
J gene: TRBJ2-3
V gene: TRBV21-1
clone size: -
CDR3 DNA: TGTGCCAGCACTCGTTCGCGGGGGCCCGATACCACAGATACGCAGTATTTT
CDR3 protein: CASTRSRGPDTTDTQYF

D gene: -
J gene: TRBJ1-4
V gene: TRBV12-3/TRBV12-4
clone size: few
CDR3 DNA: TGTGCCAGCAGTTCATTTGCGCTTAGTCTGAGTGAAAAACTGTTTTTT
CDR3 protein: CASSSFALSLSEKLFF

D gene: -
J gene: TRBJ1-6
V gene: TRBV12-3/TRBV12-4
clone size: few
CDR3 DNA: TGTGCCAGCAGTTTAAGGCTCGGGCTCTATAATTCACCCCTCCACTTT
CDR3 protein: CASSLRLGLYNSPLHF

D gene: -
J gene: TRBJ2-3
V gene: TRBV15
clone size: -
CDR3 DNA: TGTGCCACCAGCAGAGATTCCCCCAATACGCAGTATTTT
CDR3 protein: CATSRDSPNTQYF

D gene: TRBD2
J gene: TRBJ2-3
V gene: TRBV20-1
clone size: -
CDR3 DNA: TGCAGTGCTAGCCCGGCTAGCGGAACTCGGGATACGCAGTATTTT
CDR3 protein: CSASPASGTRDTQYF

D gene: -
J gene: TRBJ1-5
V gene: TRBV29-1
clone size: -
CDR3 DNA: TGCAGCGTTGAATTACAGGGCGGCAATCAGCCCCAGCATTTT
CDR3 protein: CSVELQGGNQPQHF

D gene: -
J gene: TRBJ1-5
V gene: TRBV7-9
clone size: -
CDR3 DNA: TGTGCCAGCAGCTTTTATGGGAATCAGCCCCAGCATTTT
CDR3 protein: CASSFYGNQPQHF

D gene: TRBD2
J gene: TRBJ2-2
V gene: TRBV20-1
clone size: -
CDR3 DNA: TGCAGTGCTAGACCTAGCGGGAGGGCGGCCACCGGGGAGCTGTTTTTT
CDR3 protein: CSARPSGRAATGELFF

D gene: -
J gene: TRBJ1-3
V gene: TRBV7-2
clone size: few
CDR3 DNA: TGTGCCAGCAGCTTAGCATATTCTGGAAACACCATATATTTT
CDR3 protein: CASSLAYSGNTIYF

D gene: -
J gene: TRBJ2-2
V gene: TRBV5-6
clone size: few
CDR3 DNA: TGTGCCAGCAGCCCGGGACCCGAGCGAGCCACCGGGGAGCTGTTTTTT
CDR3 protein: CASSPGPERATGELFF

D gene: -
J gene: TRBJ1-3
V gene: TRBV30
clone size: few
CDR3 DNA: TGTGCCTGGAAGGCAAACACCATATATTTT
CDR3 protein: CAWKANTIYF

D gene: -
J gene: TRBJ2-1
V gene: TRBV4-1
clone size: many
CDR3 DNA: TGCGCCAGCAGCCAAGGTCTCAATGAGCAGTTCTTC
CDR3 protein: CASSQGLNEQFF

D gene: -
J gene: TRBJ2-1
V gene: TRBV7-2
clone size: -
CDR3 DNA: TGTGCCAGCAGCCTGGACGGCGGCCCCTACAATGAGCAGTTCTTC
CDR3 protein: CASSLDGGPYNEQFF

D gene: TRBD2
J gene: TRBJ2-1
V gene: TRBV18
clone size: -
CDR3 DNA: TGTGCCAGCTCACTACTAGCGGGAGTCATCGATGAGCAGTTCTTC
CDR3 protein: CASSLLAGVIDEQFF

D gene: -
J gene: TRBJ1-4
V gene: TRBV20-1
clone size: -
CDR3 DNA: TGCAGTGCTAGAGTAGGGTCAGGGGATGAAAAACTGTTTTTT
CDR3 protein: CSARVGSGDEKLFF

D gene: TRBD2
J gene: TRBJ2-4
V gene: TRBV3-1
clone size: -
CDR3 DNA: TGTGCCAGCAGCCAAGGGGGGGGGAGCGGCAACATTCAGTACTTC
CDR3 protein: CASSQGGGSGNIQYF

D gene: -
J gene: TRBJ2-5
V gene: TRBV5-4
clone size: -
CDR3 DNA: TGTGCCAGCAGCTTGGCTTGGGGGAACTTGGTCCGGCAAGAGACCCAGTACTTC
CDR3 protein: CASSLAWGNLVRQETQYF

D gene: TRBD2
J gene: TRBJ2-5
V gene: TRBV20-1
clone size: few
CDR3 DNA: TGCAGTGCCATACGAAGGACTAGCGGATGGGCCCGGGAGACCCAGTACTTC
CDR3 protein: CSAIRRTSGWARETQYF

D gene: TRBD2
J gene: TRBJ2-1
V gene: TRBV12-3/TRBV12-4
clone size: -
CDR3 DNA: TGTGCCAGCAGTTTCAGCGGGAGGGCCGGTGAGCAGTTCTTC
CDR3 protein: CASSFSGRAGEQFF

D gene: -
J gene: TRBJ1-2
V gene: TRBV20-1
clone size: few
CDR3 DNA: TGCAGTGCTAGAGATCGCGCGGCGGGGCTGAATTTTGGTGACGATGGCTACACCTTC
CDR3 protein: CSARDRAAGLNFGDDGYTF

D gene: TRBD1
J gene: TRBJ1-2
V gene: TRBV5-1
clone size: -
CDR3 DNA: TGCGCCAGCAGCTTGGAGGGACAGGGGGCGGTCTATGGCTACACCTTC
CDR3 protein: CASSLEGQGAVYGYTF

D gene: -
J gene: TRBJ2-3
V gene: TRBV11-2
clone size: once
CDR3 DNA: TGTGCCAGCACTTTCCGGACGACAGATACGCAGTATTTT
CDR3 protein: CASTFRTTDTQYF

D gene: TRBD2
J gene: TRBJ2-1
V gene: TRBV6-1
clone size: -
CDR3 DNA: TGTGCCAGCAGTGAATCTCTAGCGGAAATCAAACTATTC
CDR3 protein: CASSESLAEIKLF

D gene: -
J gene: TRBJ1-5
V gene: TRBV29-1
clone size: few
CDR3 DNA: TGCAGCGTTGGGGGGGGGCAGGGACGCAATCAGCCCCAGCATTTT
CDR3 protein: CSVGGGQGRNQPQHF

D gene: -
J gene: TRBJ1-1
V gene: TRBV20-1
clone size: few
CDR3 DNA: TGCAGTGCTAGATCTTCATGGGGGGACCACAAGATTGAAGCTTTCTTT
CDR3 protein: CSARSSWGDHKIEAFF

D gene: TRBD2
J gene: TRBJ2-3
V gene: TRBV12-3/TRBV12-4
clone size: -
CDR3 DNA: TGTGCCACCAAACTAGCGGGCACAGATACGCAGTATTTT
CDR3 protein: CATKLAGTDTQYF

D gene: TRBD2
J gene: TRBJ2-5
V gene: TRBV20-1
clone size: -
CDR3 DNA: TGCAGTGGACTAGCAGGTCAAGAGACCCAGTACTTC
CDR3 protein: CSGLAGQETQYF

D gene: TRBD2
J gene: TRBJ2-2
V gene: TRBV20-1
clone size: -
CDR3 DNA: TGCAGTGCTTTGACTAGCCTTAACACCGGGGAGCTGTTTTTT
CDR3 protein: CSALTSLNTGELFF

D gene: -
J gene: TRBJ2-7
V gene: TRBV10-3
clone size: -
CDR3 DNA: TGTGCCATCAGTGCAGGTACAGGACTTTCCTACGAGCAGTACTTC
CDR3 protein: CAISAGTGLSYEQYF

D gene: -
J gene: TRBJ1-3
V gene: TRBV30
clone size: -
CDR3 DNA: TGTGCCTGGAGTGATAACTCTGGAAACACCATATATTTT
CDR3 protein: CAWSDNSGNTIYF

D gene: -
J gene: TRBJ1-5
V gene: TRBV20-1
clone size: -
CDR3 DNA: TGCAGTGCTAGTTGGGGAACCCGGAGCAATCAGCCCCAGCATTTT
CDR3 protein: CSASWGTRSNQPQHF

D gene: -
J gene: TRBJ1-5
V gene: TRBV29-1
clone size: -
CDR3 DNA: TGCAGCGTTGAAGATTTTGGGCCTTATAGCAATCAGCCCCAGCATTTT
CDR3 protein: CSVEDFGPYSNQPQHF

D gene: -
J gene: TRBJ1-1
V gene: TRBV27
clone size: -
CDR3 DNA: TGTGCCAGCAGTCCGGGACCCGGGTCTCGGTTTGAAGCTTTCTTT
CDR3 protein: CASSPGPGSRFEAFF

D gene: -
J gene: TRBJ2-1
V gene: TRBV29-1
clone size: -
CDR3 DNA: TGCAGCGTTGATACGGCGTATGAGCAGTTCTTC
CDR3 protein: CSVDTAYEQFF

D gene: TRBD2
J gene: TRBJ2-7
V gene: TRBV5-1
clone size: -
CDR3 DNA: TGCGCCAGCAGCCCCTTTAGCGGGAGGGCCGGAGACGAGCAGTACTTC
CDR3 protein: CASSPFSGRAGDEQYF

D gene: TRBD1
J gene: TRBJ2-3
V gene: TRBV20-1
clone size: -
CDR3 DNA: TGCAGTGCCGCTAGAGCCGGACAGGGGACGCATCCTAGCACAGATACGCAGTATTTT
CDR3 protein: CSAARAGQGTHPSTDTQYF

D gene: -
J gene: TRBJ1-2
V gene: TRBV5-1
clone size: few
CDR3 DNA: TGCGCCAGCAGCTTGGAGGAGGGCCACGGCTACACCTTC
CDR3 protein: CASSLEEGHGYTF

D gene: TRBD1
J gene: TRBJ2-5
V gene: TRBV5-1
clone size: -
CDR3 DNA: TGCGCCAGCAGCCTCATTACACCGGGACAGGGACAAGAGACCCAGTACTTC
CDR3 protein: CASSLITPGQGQETQYF

D gene: -
J gene: TRBJ1-4
V gene: TRBV5-6
clone size: few
CDR3 DNA: TGTGCCAGCATCGCGTACGCAACTAATGAAAAACTGTTTTTT
CDR3 protein: CASIAYATNEKLFF

D gene: -
J gene: TRBJ2-1
V gene: TRBV7-2
clone size: -
CDR3 DNA: TGTGCCAGCAGCTTATGGGGGAACTCCTACAATGAGCAGTTCTTC
CDR3 protein: CASSLWGNSYNEQFF

D gene: -
J gene: TRBJ1-6
V gene: TRBV3-1
clone size: few
CDR3 DNA: TGTGCCAGCAGCCAAAATAATTCACCCCTCCACTTT
CDR3 protein: CASSQNNSPLHF

D gene: -
J gene: TRBJ1-1
V gene: TRBV6-5
clone size: few
CDR3 DNA: TGTGCCAGCAGTTACTCAGGAGGGAACACTGAAGCTTTCTTT
CDR3 protein: CASSYSGGNTEAFF

D gene: -
J gene: TRBJ1-2
V gene: TRBV30
clone size: -
CDR3 DNA: TGTGCCGGAAATGATGCGGTAAACTATGGCTACACCTTC
CDR3 protein: CAGNDAVNYGYTF

D gene: -
J gene: TRBJ2-5
V gene: TRBV3-1
clone size: few
CDR3 DNA: TGTGCCAGCAGCCAAATAGACAGCCAAGAGACCCAGTACTTC
CDR3 protein: CASSQIDSQETQYF

D gene: TRBD1
J gene: TRBJ2-5
V gene: TRBV20-1
clone size: few
CDR3 DNA: TGCAGTGCTAGAGACTACCGGACAGGGCGGGAGACCCAGTACTTC
CDR3 protein: CSARDYRTGRETQYF

D gene: TRBD2
J gene: TRBJ2-1
V gene: TRBV5-1
clone size: -
CDR3 DNA: TGCGCCAGCAGCAAGGGACTAGCGGGAGGCAACAATGAGCAGTTCTTC
CDR3 protein: CASSKGLAGGNNEQFF

D gene: TRBD1
J gene: TRBJ1-5
V gene: TRBV12-3/TRBV12-4
clone size: -
CDR3 DNA: TGTGCCAGCAGTAACACAGGGGAGATCAATCAGCCCCAGCATTTT
CDR3 protein: CASSNTGEINQPQHF

D gene: TRBD1
J gene: TRBJ1-1
V gene: TRBV11-2
clone size: -
CDR3 DNA: TGTGCCAGCGCACGGGGACAGGGGGTGCCGAACACTGAAGCTTTCTTT
CDR3 protein: CASARGQGVPNTEAFF

D gene: TRBD2
J gene: TRBJ2-1
V gene: TRBV27
clone size: -
CDR3 DNA: TGTGCCAGCAGCAGGACTAGCGGGAGTATATATGAGCAGTTCTTC
CDR3 protein: CASSRTSGSIYEQFF

D gene: -
J gene: TRBJ1-1
V gene: TRBV12-3/TRBV12-4
clone size: -
CDR3 DNA: TGTGCCAGCAGTTTAGGTAACTCAGGGAAAGCTGAAGCTTTCTTT
CDR3 protein: CASSLGNSGKAEAFF

D gene: TRBD1
J gene: TRBJ1-1
V gene: TRBV7-2
clone size: once
CDR3 DNA: TGTGCCAGCAGCCCATCGACAGGGAACTATGAAGCTTTCTTT
CDR3 protein: CASSPSTGNYEAFF

D gene: -
J gene: TRBJ1-2
V gene: TRBV24-1
clone size: -
CDR3 DNA: TGTGCCACCAGTGATTCGGCACAGGAGTATGGCTACACCTTC
CDR3 protein: CATSDSAQEYGYTF